The sequence of this TCR beta chain was determined in a study of blood T cells in healthy people across ages. Study as a whole: T cells yielded about one barcoded beta molecule per two cells through template switching.

Every donor contributed approximately 10 milliliters of peripheral blood by blood draw. Samples each yielded at least 6 micrograms of total RNA. Comments on this clonotype: What it binds is unknown.

A second 7 to 11 cycle PCR used barcoded and J-beta primers. In TCRdb, the 5' RACE reads were re-called with MiXCR into one record per CDR3 protein. Seen here are approximately 800,000 distinct CDR3 sequences, more than 55% observed once, and the top ten hold around 25%. There are 13 residues in the CDR3. Trimming removed 6 bases from V and 7 bases from J; junction bases left unmatched: 6. Germline CDR1 and CDR2: SQVTM and ANQGSEA. Findings of the study overall: Correlation between TCR beta diversity and naive T cell percentage was strong.

Sample: blood. The chain couples TRBV29-1 to TRBJ1-5; 10 bases fit TRBD1. This receptor was obtained from a man in his forties in good health. CDR3 sequence (DNA): TGCAGCGTGCTCCGGGACAGGGGCCAGCCCCAGCATTTT. This codes for CSVLRDRGQPQHF.